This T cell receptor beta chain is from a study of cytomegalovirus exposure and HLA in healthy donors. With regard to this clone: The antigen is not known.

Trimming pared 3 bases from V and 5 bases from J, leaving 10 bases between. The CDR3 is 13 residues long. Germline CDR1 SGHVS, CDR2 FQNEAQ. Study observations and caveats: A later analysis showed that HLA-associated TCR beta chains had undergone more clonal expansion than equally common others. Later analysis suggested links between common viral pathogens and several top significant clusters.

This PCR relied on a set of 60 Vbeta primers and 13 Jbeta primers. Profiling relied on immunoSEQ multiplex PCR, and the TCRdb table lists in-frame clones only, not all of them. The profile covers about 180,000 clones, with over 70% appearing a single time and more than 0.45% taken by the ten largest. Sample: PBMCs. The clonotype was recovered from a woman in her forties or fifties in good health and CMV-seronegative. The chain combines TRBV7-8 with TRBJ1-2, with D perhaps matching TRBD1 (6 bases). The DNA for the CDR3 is TGTGCCAGCAGCTTTTTAGGACAGTATGGCTACACCTTC. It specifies CASSFLGQYGYTF.